The 22 T cell receptor beta chains presented below share a single source sample, sequenced in a study of cytomegalovirus exposure and HLA in healthy donors listed by TCRdb under 2017. The library was generated by the immunoSEQ multiplex PCR assay. For the multiplex PCR, a mixture combining 60 forward primers for TCR Vbeta segments and 13 reverse primers for TCR Jbeta segments was used. Sourced from immuneACCESS, this table was stored by TCRdb with only in-frame sequences that have V and J called. A share of the clones is absent; for the studies checked, an unresolved V gene accounts for under half, and the remainder has no known explanation. This sample holds under 200,000 clones; 70% to 80% were observed only once. Approximately 0.4% of the sample is held by the ten biggest clonotypes. Material: PBMCs. These receptors originate from a male donor in good health and CMV-seropositive.

This clone occurred once. The chain is built from TRBV7-2 and TRBJ2-5; D gene uncertain. V lost 1 base to trimming and J lost 2 bases, with 5 bases between them. Germline CDR1 is SGHTA and CDR2 is FQGNSA. The CDR3 has 13 amino acids. The CDR3 here is CASSLGVQETQYF. CDR3 coding DNA: TGTGCCAGCAGCTTAGGAGTTCAAGAGACCCAGTACTTC.

This clone was observed a handful of times. This chain links TRBV9 with TRBJ1-5; a weak D match, TRBD1 (6 bases). Germline CDR1 SGDLS, CDR2 YYNGEE. The CDR3 length is 14 residues. V was clipped by 6 bases and J by 1 base, with 11 bases between them. This CDR3 reads CASTPGASNQPQHF. For the CDR3, the DNA is TGTGCCAGCACCCCAGGGGCGAGCAATCAGCCCCAGCATTTT.

The V and J genes are TRBV6-1 and TRBJ1-2; D might be TRBD1 (6 bases). Trimming cost V 6 bases and J 2 bases, with 10 bases left between them. CDR3 length: 13 amino acids. Germline CDR1 is MNHNS and CDR2 is SASEGT. The CDR3 protein is CASRGDMNYGYTF. Written as DNA, the CDR3 is TGTGCCAGCAGGGGGGACATGAACTATGGCTACACCTTC.

The chain uses TRBV25-1 and TRBJ2-5; the match to TRBD2 covers 8 bases. Germline V gives CDR1 MGHDK, CDR2 SYGVNS. The CDR3 is 18 amino acids. Trimming at V came to 5 bases and at J to 5 bases, leaving 19 bases not matched to a gene. The CDR3 DNA reads TGTGCCAGCAGTTATGGATTTAGAGATAGCGGGGAGCGGGAGACCCAGTACTTC. This translates into CASSYGFRDSGERETQYF.

The chain has TRBV16 and TRBJ1-2; D unclear. The ends were cut back, 1 base at V and 2 bases at J, with 14 bases in the middle. This CDR3 has 16 amino acids. The germline V gene has CDR1 KGHSY and CDR2 FQNENV. CDR3 in amino acids: CASSQYSPAANYGYTF. CDR3 nucleotide sequence: TGTGCCAGCAGCCAATACTCCCCAGCAGCGAACTATGGCTACACCTTC.

A few counts support this clone. The chain couples TRBV7-3 to TRBJ2-1; 8 nucleotides match TRBD2. Unmatched junction bases numbered 8, after V lost 1 base and J lost 3 bases. CDR1 is SGHTA, CDR2 FQGTGA, per germline. There are 17 residues in the CDR3. CDR3 coding DNA: TGTGCCAGCAGCTTAATGGGACTAGTAGGGGGCTACAATGAGCAGTTCTTC. This gives the protein CASSLMGLVGGYNEQFF. Supplemented by reference TRBV7-3 and TRBJ2-1, the full variable domain reads GAGVSQTPSNKVTEKGKYVELRCDPISGHTALYWYRQSLGQGPEFLIYFQGTGAADDSGLPNDRFFAVRPEGSVSTLKIQRTERGDSAVYLCASSLMGLVGGYNEQFFGPGTRLTVL.

This clone was counted a few times. V and J are TRBV29-1 and TRBJ2-1; a weak D match, TRBD2 (6 bases). The CDR3 loop spans 16 amino acids. Trimming removed 3 bases from V and 2 bases from J, with 17 bases in between. CDR1 is SQVTM and CDR2 is ANQGSEA in the germline V gene. The chain's CDR3 is CSVERMGTRTYNEQFF. The CDR3 region has the DNA TGCAGCGTTGAGCGGATGGGGACTCGGACCTACAATGAGCAGTTCTTC.

The chain employs TRBV9 and TRBJ2-2, with 8 nucleotides matching TRBD2. V dropped 2 bases and J dropped 7; count of bases not matched to a gene: 7. This CDR3 spans 15 amino acids. Per germline, CDR1 SGDLS and CDR2 YYNGEE. CDR3 residues: CASSVHGGAGGELFF. The DNA for the CDR3 is TGTGCCAGCAGCGTGCACGGGGGGGCGGGCGGGGAGCTGTTTTTT.

As regards this clone: At one end the junction does not follow the germline gene, possibly because of a read error. The chain recombines TRBV28 with TRBJ2-5, with TRBD2 matching 9 bases. This CDR3 has 12 amino acids. CDR1 and CDR2 from the germline V gene are MDHEN and SYDVKM. CDR3 amino acids: CASSFERGAHHF. The CDR3 nucleotides read TGTGCCAGCAGTTTCGAGCGGGGGGCCCATCACTTC.

In this sample, this clone turned up a few times. This chain links TRBV21-1 with TRBJ2-2; the table names TRBD2, a call not compared with the DNA. TRBV21-1 counts as a pseudogene. The CDR3 has 16 residues. CDR3 bases: TGTGCCAGCAGCACCACGGGACTAGGCCGTTCCGGGGAGCTGTTTTTT. Translating gives CASSTTGLGRSGELFF.

The chain couples TRBV7-3 to TRBJ2-5, with a possible D match to TRBD1 (5 bases). CDR1 SGHTA and CDR2 FQGTGA come from the germline V gene. The CDR3 has 13 amino acids. V was shortened by 5 bases and J by 4 bases, with 11 bases between the two germline ends. CDR3 DNA sequence: TGTGCCAGCAGCAGGGGTGCTGGAGAGACCCAGTACTTC. Translation: CASSRGAGETQYF.

The rearrangement uses TRBV2 and TRBJ2-6; TRBD2 is a possible D gene (6 bases). Germline V CDR1 and CDR2: SNHLY, FYNNEI. V was shortened by 7 bases and J by 0 bases, with 19 bases between the two germline ends. This CDR3 has 18 amino acids. This chain's CDR3 is CASTKSGTPYSGANVLTF. The CDR3 DNA follows: TGTGCCAGCACCAAATCCGGGACTCCCTACTCTGGGGCCAACGTCCTGACTTTC. The full variable domain, its missing parts supplied by reference TRBV2 and TRBJ2-6, is EPEVTQTPSHQVTQMGQEVILRCVPISNHLYFYWYRQILGQKVEFLVSFYNNEISEKSEIFDDQFSVERPDGSNFTLKIRSTKLEDSAMYFCASTKSGTPYSGANVLTFGAGSRLTVL.

The chain uses TRBV11-2 and TRBJ2-7; TRBD1 matches 8 bases. The V and J ends lost 5 bases and 2 bases, in that order; junction bases with no gene match: 5. Looked up from germline, CDR1 is SGHAT and CDR2 is FQNNGV. This CDR3 is 14 amino acids long. CDR3 DNA sequence: TGTGCCAGCAGCGGACAGGGACCAACCTACGAGCAGTACTTC. It codes for CASSGQGPTYEQYF.

This clone was detected only once. The chain links TRBV5-4 to TRBJ2-5; 11 bases are shared with TRBD2. This CDR3 has 14 amino acids. The germline CDR1 and CDR2 sequences are SGHNT and YYREEE (reference sequence). V was pared by 2 bases and J by 3 bases, with 0 bases of the junction left unmatched. The CDR3 DNA reads as TGTGCCAGCAGCTTACTAGCGGGAGAAGAGACCCAGTACTTC. Translation gives CASSLLAGEETQYF.

This chain links TRBV5-6 with TRBJ2-3; 12 nucleotides align to TRBD2. The CDR3 spans 18 residues. Germline trimming cut 3 bases from V and 2 bases from J; bases unmatched to any gene: 10. CDR1 and CDR2 (germline): SGHDT, YYEEEE. CDR3 in amino acids: CASSSSGTSGLFTDTQYF. DNA for the CDR3: TGTGCCAGCAGCTCCTCCGGGACTAGCGGGCTTTTCACAGATACGCAGTATTTT.

This chain uses TRBV2 with TRBJ2-1; TRBD2 aligns across 7 bases. Unmatched junction bases numbered 1, after V lost 4 bases and J lost 1 base. This CDR3 comprises 14 residues. Looked up from germline, CDR1 is SNHLY and CDR2 is FYNNEI. This chain's CDR3 is CASSGGGSYNEQFF. The CDR3, as DNA: TGTGCCAGCAGTGGCGGGGGTTCCTACAATGAGCAGTTCTTC.

The chain is built from TRBV2 and TRBJ1-1, with TRBD1 as a possible D gene (6 bases). Germline lookup yields CDR1 SNHLY and CDR2 FYNNEI. Trimming took off 4 bases at V and 10 bases at J, with 13 bases between the two ends. This CDR3 region has 12 residues. DNA of the CDR3: TGTGCCAGCAGTGGGGGGGGCAGGGGAGCTTTCTTT. Translating it yields CASSGGGRGAFF.

The gene calls are TRBV27 and TRBJ2-1, with D tentatively TRBD1 (6 bases). V was pared by 7 bases and J by 8 bases, with 30 bases between. Germline V lookup: CDR1 MNHEY, CDR2 SMNVEV (reference sequence). The CDR3 has 18 residues. The CDR3 DNA reads as TGTGCCAGCACCCACGAGTCGGGTGATTTAGGGGGTACGGATGAGCAGTTCTTC. Translated, it gives CASTHESGDLGGTDEQFF.

As regards this clone: The junction shows a germline mismatch at one end, possibly a read error. The genes are TRBV5-6 and TRBJ2-2, with 7 bases lining up with TRBD1. The CDR3 runs to 16 residues. The germline CDR1 and CDR2 sequences are SGHDT and YYEEEE. CDR3 DNA: TGTGCCAGCAGCCTTAACAGGGGAACGAAGACCGGGGAGCTGTTTTTT. Protein product: CASSLNRGTKTGELFF.

The chain employs TRBV28 and TRBJ1-1, with D possibly being TRBD1 (5 bases). Deletions cut 2 bases from V and 0 bases from J, with 7 bases between. In germline, CDR1 is MDHEN, CDR2 SYDVKM. The CDR3 has 14 amino acids. This CDR3 reads CASSLPGLNTEAFF. In DNA form, the CDR3 reads TGTGCCAGCAGTTTACCAGGGTTGAACACTGAAGCTTTCTTT.

This chain links TRBV6-4 with TRBJ2-2; 9 positions match TRBD1. After removal of 6 bases from V and 7 bases from J, the junction contained 3 bases not matched to a gene. Germline-derived CDR1 and CDR2 are MRHNA and SNTAGT. The CDR3 consists of 13 residues. The CDR3, as DNA: TGTGCCAGCAGACAGGGGGCGAGCGGGGAGCTGTTTTTT. Protein: CASRQGASGELFF.

The chain couples TRBV7-2 to TRBJ1-6, with D uncertain. V shed 5 bases and J shed 9 bases, with 8 bases lying between them. The CDR3 spans 12 residues. The germline V gene has CDR1 SGHTA and CDR2 FQGNSA. The CDR3 DNA reads TGTGCCAGCAGCAACGGGGTTTCACCCCTCCACTTT. It translates to CASSNGVSPLHF.